This section outlines one TCR beta chain sequence together with its context. Source study methods: Reference gene primers were amplified, and this amplification served to estimate nucleated cell counts. Some clones are missing from TCRdb's copy, which holds only in-frame ones; the method was immunoSEQ multiplex PCR. That table furnishes V, J and clone size, whereas the DNA furnished D and trimming. The sample includes about 490,000 clones, 80% to 90% seen only once; the top ten take under 4%. This specimen belongs to a study of blood T cell repertoires in COVID-19. Germline CDR1 reads MNHNS; CDR2 reads SASEGT. The CDR3 is 15 residues long. Between the trimmed V and J ends, which lost 3 bases and 4 bases, there was a span of 15 bases.

J is TRBJ1-2 and V is TRBV6-1, with D possibly TRBD1 on 6 matching bases. The sample consisted of peripheral blood. This TCR derives from a human donor in a cohort sampled during active COVID-19. CDR3 in amino acids: CASSESLGQFYGYTF. CDR3 nucleotide sequence: TGTGCCAGCAGTGAGTCTCTTGGACAGTTCTATGGCTACACCTTC.